This entry is about one T cell receptor beta chain. Its antigen remains unidentified. This sample is part of a study of blood T cells in healthy people across ages. General study findings and limits: Whereas aged donors had fewer naive CD4+ cells, long-lived donors had more of them and higher diversity. The unsorted PBMCs prevented any conclusive comparison of naive versus antigen-experienced cells.

Combining a sample-barcoded 5' primer with a J-beta primer mix, a second PCR ran for about 7 to 12 cycles. TCRdb processed the 5' RACE reads anew with MiXCR; each CDR3 protein has one entry. This table has almost 800,000 distinct CDR3 sequences, roughly 64% appearing once. The CDR3 totals 19 residues. Germline-derived CDR1 and CDR2 are MNHEY and SVGEGT. The V end was cut by 0 bases, the J end by 1 base, with 21 bases between. The clonotype comes from a man aged 25-45 years in good health. The rearrangement joins TRBV6-2 or TRBV6-3 to TRBJ1-1; TRBD1 might be the D (6 bases). Sequencing used blood. CDR3 loop: CASSYSIEVRGATNTEAFF. CDR3 in DNA: TGTGCCAGCAGTTACTCGATAGAAGTTCGGGGGGCCACGAACACTGAAGCTTTCTTT.